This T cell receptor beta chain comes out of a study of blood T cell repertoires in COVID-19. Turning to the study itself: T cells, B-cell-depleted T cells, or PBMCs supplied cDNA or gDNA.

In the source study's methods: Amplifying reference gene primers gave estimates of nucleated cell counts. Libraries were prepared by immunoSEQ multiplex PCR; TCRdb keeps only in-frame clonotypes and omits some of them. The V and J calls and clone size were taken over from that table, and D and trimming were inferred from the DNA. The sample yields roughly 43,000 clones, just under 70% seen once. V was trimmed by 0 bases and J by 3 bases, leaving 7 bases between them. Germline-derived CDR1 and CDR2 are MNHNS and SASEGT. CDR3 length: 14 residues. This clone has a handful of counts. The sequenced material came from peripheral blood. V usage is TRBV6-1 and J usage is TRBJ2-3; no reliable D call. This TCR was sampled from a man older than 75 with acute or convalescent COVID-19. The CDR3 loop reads CASSEAGRTDTQYF. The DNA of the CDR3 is TGTGCCAGCAGTGAAGCGGGCAGGACAGATACGCAGTATTTT.